The clone carrying this TCR beta chain appeared many times. The antigen is not known. This record belongs to a study of response to subunit inactivated influenza vaccine. One entry per CDR3 protein results from TCRdb running MiXCR on the RT-PCR reads. The profile shows 500,000 or so distinct CDR3 sequences, about 10% of them singletons. Study-wide points: The authors suggested that few new T cells are recruited per seasonal influenza vaccination.

Germline CDR1 reads SGHDT; CDR2 reads YYEEEE. V gave up 2 bases and J gave up 0 bases; unmatched junction bases: 22. The CDR3 contains 22 residues. The source was PBMCs from blood, collected 40 to 50 days after vaccination. The V call is TRBV5-6, the J call TRBJ2-4; 8 nucleotides agree with TRBD1. The sequence derives from a man aged 45 to 65 who received an inactivated influenza vaccine. CDR3 loop: CASSFHPTRAGGDGLAKNIQYF. The CDR3 nucleotides read TGTGCCAGCAGCTTCCACCCGACTCGCGCAGGGGGCGATGGCTTAGCCAAAAACATTCAGTACTTC.